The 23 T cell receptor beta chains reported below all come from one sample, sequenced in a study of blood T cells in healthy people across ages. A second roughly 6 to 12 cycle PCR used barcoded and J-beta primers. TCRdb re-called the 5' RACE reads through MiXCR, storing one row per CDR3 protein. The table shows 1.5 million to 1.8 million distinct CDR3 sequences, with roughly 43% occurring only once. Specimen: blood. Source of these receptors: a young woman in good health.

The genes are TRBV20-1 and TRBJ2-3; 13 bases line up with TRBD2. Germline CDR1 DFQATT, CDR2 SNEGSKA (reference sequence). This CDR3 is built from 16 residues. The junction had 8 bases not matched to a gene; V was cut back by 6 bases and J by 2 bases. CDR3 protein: CSARTSGRRVTDTQYF. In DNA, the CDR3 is TGCAGTGCCAGGACTAGCGGGAGACGGGTCACAGATACGCAGTATTTT.

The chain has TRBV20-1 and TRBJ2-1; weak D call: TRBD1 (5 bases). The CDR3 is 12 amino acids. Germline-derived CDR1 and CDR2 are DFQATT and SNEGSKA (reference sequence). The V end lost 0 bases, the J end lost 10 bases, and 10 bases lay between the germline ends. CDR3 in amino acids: CSARDDSNEQFF. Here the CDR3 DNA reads TGCAGTGCTAGAGACGACAGTAACGAGCAGTTCTTC.

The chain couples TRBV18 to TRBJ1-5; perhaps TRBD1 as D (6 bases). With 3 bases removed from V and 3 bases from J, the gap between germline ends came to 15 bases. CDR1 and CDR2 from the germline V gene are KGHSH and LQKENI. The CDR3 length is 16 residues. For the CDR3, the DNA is TGTGCCAGCTCACCGGGGGCAGGGAAAACCAATCAGCCCCAGCATTTT. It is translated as CASSPGAGKTNQPQHF.

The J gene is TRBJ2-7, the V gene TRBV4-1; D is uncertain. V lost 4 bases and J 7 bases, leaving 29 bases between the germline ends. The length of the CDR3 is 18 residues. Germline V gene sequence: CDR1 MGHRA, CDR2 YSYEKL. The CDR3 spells CASSPTLPIQNFYNEQYF. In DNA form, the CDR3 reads TGCGCCAGCAGCCCTACCCTTCCAATCCAAAACTTCTACAATGAGCAGTACTTC.

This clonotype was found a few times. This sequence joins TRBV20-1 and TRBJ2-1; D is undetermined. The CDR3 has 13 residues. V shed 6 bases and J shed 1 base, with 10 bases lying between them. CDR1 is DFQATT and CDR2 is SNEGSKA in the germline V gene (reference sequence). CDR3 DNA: TGCAGTGCCCTTCGGTCTTCCTACAATGAGCAGTTCTTC. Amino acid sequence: CSALRSSYNEQFF.

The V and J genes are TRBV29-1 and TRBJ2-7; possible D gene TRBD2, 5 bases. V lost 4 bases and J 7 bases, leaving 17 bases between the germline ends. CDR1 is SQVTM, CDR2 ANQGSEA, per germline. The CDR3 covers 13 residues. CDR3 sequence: CSVGLPLTNEQYF. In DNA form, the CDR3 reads TGCAGCGTTGGACTACCTCTTACGAATGAGCAGTACTTC.

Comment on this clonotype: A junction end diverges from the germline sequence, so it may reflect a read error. The CDR3 here is CASSGRRDTEAFF. The CDR3 DNA follows: TGCGCCAGCAGTGGACGGAGAGACACTGAAGCTTTCTTT. The V gene is TRBV2, the J gene TRBJ1-1; D uncertain. CDR1 is SNHLY and CDR2 is FYNNEI in the germline V gene. The CDR3 length is 13 residues.

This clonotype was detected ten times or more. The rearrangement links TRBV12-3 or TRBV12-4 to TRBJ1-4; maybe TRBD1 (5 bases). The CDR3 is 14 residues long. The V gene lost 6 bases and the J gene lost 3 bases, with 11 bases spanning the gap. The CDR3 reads CASSSTGANEKLFF. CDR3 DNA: TGTGCCAGCAGCTCAACAGGTGCTAATGAAAAACTGTTTTTT.

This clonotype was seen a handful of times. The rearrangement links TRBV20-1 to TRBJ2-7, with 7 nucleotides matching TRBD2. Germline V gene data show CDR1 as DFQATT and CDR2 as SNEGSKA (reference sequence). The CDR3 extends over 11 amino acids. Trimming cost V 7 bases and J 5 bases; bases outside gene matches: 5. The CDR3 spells CSVVGRNEQYF. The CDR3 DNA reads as TGCAGTGTTGTCGGGAGGAACGAGCAGTACTTC.

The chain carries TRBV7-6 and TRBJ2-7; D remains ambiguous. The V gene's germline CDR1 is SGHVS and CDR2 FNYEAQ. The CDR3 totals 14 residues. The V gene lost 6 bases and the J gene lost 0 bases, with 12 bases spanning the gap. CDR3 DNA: TGTGCCAGCAGTTCGACTTATAGCTCCTACGAGCAGTACTTC. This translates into CASSSTYSSYEQYF.

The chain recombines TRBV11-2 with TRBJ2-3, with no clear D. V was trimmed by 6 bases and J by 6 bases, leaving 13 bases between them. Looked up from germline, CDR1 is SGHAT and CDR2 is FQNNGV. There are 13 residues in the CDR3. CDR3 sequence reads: CASRVGLEDTQYF. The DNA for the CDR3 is TGTGCCAGCAGGGTCGGCCTTGAGGATACGCAGTATTTT. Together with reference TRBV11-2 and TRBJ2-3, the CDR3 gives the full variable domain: EAGVAQSPRYKIIEKRQSVAFWCNPISGHATLYWYQQILGQGPKLLIQFQNNGVVDDSQLPKDRFSAERLKGVDSTLKIQPAKLEDSAVYLCASRVGLEDTQYFGPGTRLTVL.

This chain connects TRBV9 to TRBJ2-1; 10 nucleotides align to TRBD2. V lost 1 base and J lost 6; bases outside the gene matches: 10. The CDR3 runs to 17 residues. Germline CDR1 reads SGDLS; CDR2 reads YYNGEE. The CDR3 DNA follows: TGTGCCAGCAGCGTATTTGGTAGCGGGGGGTCGCCCAATGAGCAGTTCTTC. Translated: CASSVFGSGGSPNEQFF. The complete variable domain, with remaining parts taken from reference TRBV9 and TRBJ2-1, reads DSGVTQTPKHLITATGQRVTLRCSPRSGDLSVYWYQQSLDQGLQFLIQYYNGEERAKGNILERFSAQQFPDLHSELNLSSLELGDSALYFCASSVFGSGGSPNEQFFGPGTRLTVL.

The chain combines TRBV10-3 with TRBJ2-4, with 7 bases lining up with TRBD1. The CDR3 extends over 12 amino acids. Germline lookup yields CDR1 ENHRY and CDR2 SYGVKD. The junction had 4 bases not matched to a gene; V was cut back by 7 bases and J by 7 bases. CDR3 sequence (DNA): TGTGCCATCAAGGGGGCAAAGAACATTCAGTACTTC. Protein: CAIKGAKNIQYF.

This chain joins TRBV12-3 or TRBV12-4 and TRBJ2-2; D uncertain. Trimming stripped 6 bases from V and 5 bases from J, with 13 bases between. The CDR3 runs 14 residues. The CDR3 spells CASRPGPRTGELFF. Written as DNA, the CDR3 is TGTGCCAGCAGACCCGGGCCTCGGACCGGGGAGCTGTTTTTT.

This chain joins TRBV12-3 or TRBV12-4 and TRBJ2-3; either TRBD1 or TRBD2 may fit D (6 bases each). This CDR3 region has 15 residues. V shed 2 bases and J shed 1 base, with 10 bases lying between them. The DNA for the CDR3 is TGTGCCAGCAGTTTAAGGGGGGTAGGCACAGATACGCAGTATTTT. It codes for CASSLRGVGTDTQYF.

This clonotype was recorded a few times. CDR3: CSVDTGPPIYEQYF. The DNA for the CDR3 is TGCAGCGTCGATACAGGGCCTCCTATCTACGAGCAGTACTTC. This chain connects TRBV29-1 to TRBJ2-7; possibly TRBD1 for D (6 bases). The germline V gene encodes CDR1 SQVTM and CDR2 ANQGSEA. Trimming took off 6 bases at V and 3 bases at J, with 18 bases between the two ends. There are 14 residues in the CDR3.

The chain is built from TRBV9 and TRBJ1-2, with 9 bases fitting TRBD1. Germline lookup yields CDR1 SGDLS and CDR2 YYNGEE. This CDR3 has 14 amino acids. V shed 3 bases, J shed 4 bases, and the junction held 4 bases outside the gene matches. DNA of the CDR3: TGTGCCAGCAGCGCTACAGGGGGCCCCTATGGCTACACCTTC. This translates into CASSATGGPYGYTF.

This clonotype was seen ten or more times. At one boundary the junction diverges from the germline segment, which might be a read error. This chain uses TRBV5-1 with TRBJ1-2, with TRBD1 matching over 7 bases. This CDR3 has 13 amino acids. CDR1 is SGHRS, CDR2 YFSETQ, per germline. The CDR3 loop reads CASSTGTDYGYTF. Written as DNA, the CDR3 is TGTGCCAGCAGCACCGGGACAGACTATGGCTACACCTTC. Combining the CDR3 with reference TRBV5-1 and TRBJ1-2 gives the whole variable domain KAGVTQTPRYLIKTRGQQVTLSCSPISGHRSVSWYQQTPGQGLQFLFEYFSETQRNKGNFPGRFSGRQFSNSRSEMNVSTLELGDSALYLCASSTGTDYGYTFGSGTRLTVV.

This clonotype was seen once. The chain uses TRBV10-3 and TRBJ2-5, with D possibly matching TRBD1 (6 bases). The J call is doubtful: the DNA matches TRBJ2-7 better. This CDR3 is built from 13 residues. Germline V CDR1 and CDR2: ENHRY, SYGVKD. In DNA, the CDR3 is TGTGCCATCAGTGTGGGGGCCCAGTACGAGCAGTACTTC. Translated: CAISVGAQYEQYF.

CDR3 nucleotide sequence: TGTGCCAGCAGTGAAGGCGGGGTCACAGATACGCAGTATTTT. This encodes CASSEGGVTDTQYF. The rearrangement uses TRBV6-4 and TRBJ2-3; D possibly corresponds to TRBD2 (6 bases). Between the trimmed V and J ends, which lost 3 bases and 2 bases, there was a span of 9 bases. The CDR3 is 14 residues long. Per the germline V gene, CDR1 is MRHNA and CDR2 is SNTAGT.

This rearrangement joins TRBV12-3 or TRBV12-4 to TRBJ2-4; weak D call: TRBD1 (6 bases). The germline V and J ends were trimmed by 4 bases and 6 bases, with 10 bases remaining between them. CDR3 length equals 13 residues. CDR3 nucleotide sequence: TGTGCCAGCAGTTGGGGGCCTCCAAACATTCAGTACTTC. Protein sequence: CASSWGPPNIQYF.

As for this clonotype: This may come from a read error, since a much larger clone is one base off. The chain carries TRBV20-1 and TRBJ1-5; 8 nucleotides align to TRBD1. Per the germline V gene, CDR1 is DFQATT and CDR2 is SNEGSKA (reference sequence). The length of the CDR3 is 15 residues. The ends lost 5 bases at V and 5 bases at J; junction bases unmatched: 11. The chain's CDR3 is CSALGQGQVYQPQHF. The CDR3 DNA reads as TGCAGTGCTCTCGGGCAGGGACAGGTCTATCAGCCCCAGCATTTT.

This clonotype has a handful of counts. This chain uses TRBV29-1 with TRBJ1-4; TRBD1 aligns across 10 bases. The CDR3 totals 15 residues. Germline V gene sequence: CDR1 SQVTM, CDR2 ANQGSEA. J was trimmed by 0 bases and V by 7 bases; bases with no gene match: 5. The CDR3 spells CSASGQGTTNEKLFF. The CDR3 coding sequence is TGCAGCGCCTCGGGACAGGGGACAACTAATGAAAAACTGTTTTTT.